Listed below are T cell receptor beta chains from one sample, sequenced in a study of T cells expressing NK-cell markers. TCRdb processed the 5' RACE reads again and assigns one entry to each CDR3 protein, with no DNA. The sample has 250,000 to 300,000 distinct CDR3 sequences. The sequencing sample was made of blood T cells: a sorted CD56 or NKG2C T cell subset, CD4+ or CD8+ T cells, or bulk PBMC T cells (not recorded which). These receptors originate from a woman between 18 and 75 years old in good health. Each CDR3 is given with its conserved first and last residue.

J gene | V gene | CDR3 protein
TRBJ1-2 | TRBV7-9 | CASSFNRENYGYTF
TRBJ2-3 | TRBV12-3/TRBV12-4 | CASSLDPDTQYF
TRBJ1-5 | TRBV12-3/TRBV12-4 | CASSSGPSNQPQHF
TRBJ1-1 | TRBV3-1 | CASTSSGRNTEAFF
TRBJ1-2 | TRBV20-1 | CSARDPGEETPHF
TRBJ1-2 | TRBV5-1 | CASTHGGDYGYTF
TRBJ1-1 | TRBV7-8 | CASSYPYRDTEAFF
TRBJ2-7 | TRBV6-1 | CASSGRLAGTYEQYF
TRBJ2-5 | TRBV7-2 | CASSPASGETQYF
TRBJ1-5 | TRBV2 | CASSTRDRPWGNQPQHF
TRBJ2-1 | TRBV7-3 | CASSLSGPGLDYNEQFF
TRBJ2-1 | TRBV24-1 | CATSDYGQFGGTQRQFF
TRBJ1-6 | TRBV5-1 | CASSLDWTGFGSPLHF
TRBJ2-5 | TRBV7-3 | CASSQGQPPETQYF
TRBJ1-6 | TRBV20-1 | CSAREQGSISPLHF
TRBJ2-7 | TRBV12-3/TRBV12-4 | CASSFSGVYEQYF